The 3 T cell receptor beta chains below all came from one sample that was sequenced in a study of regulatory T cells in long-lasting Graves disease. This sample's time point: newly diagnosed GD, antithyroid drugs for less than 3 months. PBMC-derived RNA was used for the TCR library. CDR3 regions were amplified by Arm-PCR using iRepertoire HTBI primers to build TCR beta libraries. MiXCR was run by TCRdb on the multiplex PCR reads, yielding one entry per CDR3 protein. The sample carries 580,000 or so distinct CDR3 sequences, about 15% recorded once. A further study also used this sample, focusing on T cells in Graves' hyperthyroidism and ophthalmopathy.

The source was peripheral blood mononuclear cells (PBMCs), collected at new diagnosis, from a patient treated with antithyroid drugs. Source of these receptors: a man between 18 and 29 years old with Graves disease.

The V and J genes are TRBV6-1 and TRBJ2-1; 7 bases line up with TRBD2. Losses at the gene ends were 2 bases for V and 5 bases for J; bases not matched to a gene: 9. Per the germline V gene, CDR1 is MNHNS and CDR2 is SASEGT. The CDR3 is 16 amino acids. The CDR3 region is CASSEYRGSLNNEQFF. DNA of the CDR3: TGTGCCAGCAGTGAATATCGCGGGAGCCTCAACAATGAGCAGTTCTTC.

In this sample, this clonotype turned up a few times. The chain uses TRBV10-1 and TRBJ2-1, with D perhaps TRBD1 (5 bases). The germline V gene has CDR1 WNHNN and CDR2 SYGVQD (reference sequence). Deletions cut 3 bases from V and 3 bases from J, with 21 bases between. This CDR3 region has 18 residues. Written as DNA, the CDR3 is TGCGCCAGCAGTGAATGGACACCCTACCCAAGAAGCTACAATGAGCAGTTCTTC. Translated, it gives CASSEWTPYPRSYNEQFF.

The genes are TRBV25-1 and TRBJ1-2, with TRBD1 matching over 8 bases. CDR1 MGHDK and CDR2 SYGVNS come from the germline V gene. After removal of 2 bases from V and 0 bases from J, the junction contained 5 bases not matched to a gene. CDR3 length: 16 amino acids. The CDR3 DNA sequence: TGTGCCAGCAGTGAACGGGGACAGGAAGCTAACTATGGCTACACCTTC. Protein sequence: CASSERGQEANYGYTF.